Listed below are T cell receptor beta chains from one sample, sequenced in a study of neurological immune-mediated disorders. TCRdb re-analysed the 5' RACE reads in MiXCR, keeping a single row per CDR3 protein. The sample includes approximately 85,000 distinct CDR3 sequences, 13% of them seen just once. The sequencing sample was made of PBMCs. These TCRs come from a female donor with HTLV-1-associated myelopathy (HAM/TSP). CDR3s leave out the opening cysteine and the closing phenylalanine or tryptophan. Clone sizes are given selectively: once, few, many, or a class where the clone is expanded.

abundance | v_gene | CDR3aa
many | TRBV11-2 | ASSPLETQY
many | TRBV4-2 | ASSQEGVTEAF
many | TRBV11-2 | ASSIQGPFGEQY
. | TRBV3-1 | ASSQGSANTGELF
many | TRBV7-2 | ASSLYWGSGELF
many | TRBV29-1 | SVRQGAGAKNIQY
many | TRBV7-2 | ASSFSGIYSPLH
many | TRBV10-2 | ASRNERGPFYEQY
many | TRBV5-1 | ASSLASRGTDTQY
many | TRBV11-2 | ASSHDRDRREQY
many | TRBV6-5 | ASSELKNYT
. | TRBV5-1 | ASSPLDGIFYEQY
many | TRBV5-1 | ASSLTNGGAVTGELF
many | TRBV7-9 | ASSPGQFYQPQH
few | TRBV9 | ASSPNTGEQY
many | TRBV14 | ASSQIARFSSYNEQF
many | TRBV20-1 | SARASFTQY
. | TRBV7-2 | ASSFYICSARATGKEGYT
many | TRBV12-3/TRBV12-4 | ASSSIIRADGSEQY
many | TRBV28 | ASSLSRGRDYGYT
. | TRBV3-1 | ASSQDNRNYGYT
. | TRBV6-1 | ASSADRVSGNTIY
many | TRBV13 | ASSLGPMGGLAY
many | TRBV2 | ASSSTGVAGNTIY
many | TRBV7-9 | GSGRGENTGELF
many | TRBV14 | ASSHNSWTGELF
many | TRBV2 | ASSQQGVRGSPLH
many | TRBV7-2 | ASSIRGGNTGELF
many | TRBV5-1 | ASSLAESTDTQY
. | TRBV6-1 | ASSEWGSYGYT
many | TRBV27 | ASRAGTVYEQY
many | TRBV5-1 | ASSLDRGRLNEQF
many | TRBV5-1 | ASSLGRERTGELF
many | TRBV5-1 | ASSSRSWETQY
many | TRBV20-1 | SAYMSYEQY
many | TRBV12-3/TRBV12-4 | ASSFQAPTEAF
many | TRBV12-3/TRBV12-4 | ASTQQSYSKQY
many | TRBV12-3/TRBV12-4 | ASSFSGPDEQF
many | TRBV7-9 | ASSLVQGNYEQY
many | TRBV20-1 | SARGTGRSETQY
many | TRBV27 | ASKKQSQETQY
many | TRBV5-4 | ASSLTSGEETQY
medium-sized | TRBV5-1 | ASSSGQGPYNEQF
. | TRBV10-3 | AISESLAGGNQPQH
many | TRBV5-1 | ASSPRTSGGSTQY
. | TRBV20-1 | SARKGGEKLF
many | TRBV2 | ASWGLAVDTQY
many | TRBV15 | ATSRERGDRFGNQPQH
many | TRBV12-3/TRBV12-4 | ASSPGQGSYEQY
many | TRBV3-1 | ASSQGGLAKNIQY
many | TRBV20-1 | SASIGGPYEQY
many | TRBV12-3/TRBV12-4 | ASSFRDGEQF
many | TRBV7-9 | ASSLPISGANVLT
many | TRBV6-4 | ATQTGATNEQF